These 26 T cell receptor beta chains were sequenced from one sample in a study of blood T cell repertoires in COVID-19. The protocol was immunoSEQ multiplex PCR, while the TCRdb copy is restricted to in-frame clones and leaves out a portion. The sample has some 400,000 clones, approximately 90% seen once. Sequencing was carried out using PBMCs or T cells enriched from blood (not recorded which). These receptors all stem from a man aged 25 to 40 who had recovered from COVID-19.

CDR3: CATSDLAGPLHF. CDR3 DNA: TGTGCCACCAGTGATTTGGCGGGACCCCTCCACTTT. The rearrangement uses TRBV24-1 and TRBJ1-6; no firm D call. The CDR3 is 12 amino acids. V shed 0 bases and J shed 12 bases, with 5 bases lying between them. Germline assignment: CDR1 KGHDR and CDR2 SFDVKD.

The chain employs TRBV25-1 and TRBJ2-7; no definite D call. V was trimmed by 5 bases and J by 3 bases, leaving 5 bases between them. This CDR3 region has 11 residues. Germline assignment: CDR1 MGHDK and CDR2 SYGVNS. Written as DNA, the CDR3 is TGTGCCAGCAGTTACAACTACGAGCAGTACTTC. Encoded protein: CASSYNYEQYF.

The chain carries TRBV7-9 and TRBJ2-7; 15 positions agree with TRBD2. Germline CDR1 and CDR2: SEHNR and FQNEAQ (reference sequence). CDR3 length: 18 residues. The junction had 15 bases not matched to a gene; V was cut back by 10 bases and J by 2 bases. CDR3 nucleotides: TGTGCCACTTACCGCTTTGGGGGACTAGCGGGAGGAACCTACGAGCAGTACTTC. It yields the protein CATYRFGGLAGGTYEQYF.

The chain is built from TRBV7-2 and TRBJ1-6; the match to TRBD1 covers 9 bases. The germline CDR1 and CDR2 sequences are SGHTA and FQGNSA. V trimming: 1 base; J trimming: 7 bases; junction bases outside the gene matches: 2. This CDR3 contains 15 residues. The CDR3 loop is CASSLGGQGNSPLHF. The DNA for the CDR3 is TGTGCCAGCAGCTTAGGGGGACAGGGAAATTCACCCCTCCACTTT.

This CDR3 is CASSSGTGGVDTQYF. The CDR3 coding sequence is TGTGCCAGCAGTTCCGGGACAGGGGGCGTAGATACGCAGTATTTT. The J gene is TRBJ2-3, the V gene TRBV7-6; 12 bases fit TRBD1. The CDR3 runs to 15 residues. V dropped 6 bases and J dropped 5; count of bases not matched to a gene: 6. The germline CDR1 and CDR2 sequences are SGHVS and FNYEAQ.

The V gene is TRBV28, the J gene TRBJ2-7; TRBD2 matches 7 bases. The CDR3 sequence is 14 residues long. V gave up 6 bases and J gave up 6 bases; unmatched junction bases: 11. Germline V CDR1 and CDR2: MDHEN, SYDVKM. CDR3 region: CASSTHSGLVEQYF. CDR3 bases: TGTGCCAGCAGCACCCACTCCGGACTAGTCGAGCAGTACTTC.

CDR3 amino acids: CASSVGRAPNQPQHF. The DNA of the CDR3 is TGTGCCAGCAGCGTTGGCAGGGCCCCAAATCAGCCCCAGCATTTT. The chain is built from TRBV9 and TRBJ1-5; perhaps TRBD1 as D (5 bases). The ends were cut back, 2 bases at V and 4 bases at J, with 13 bases in the middle. This CDR3 comprises 15 residues. CDR1 and CDR2 (germline): SGDLS, YYNGEE.

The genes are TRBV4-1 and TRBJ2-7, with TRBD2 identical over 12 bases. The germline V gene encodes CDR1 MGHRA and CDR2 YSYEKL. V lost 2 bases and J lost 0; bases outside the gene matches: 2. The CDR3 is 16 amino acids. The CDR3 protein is CASSQSTSGSSYEQYF. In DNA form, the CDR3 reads TGCGCCAGCAGCCAATCGACTAGCGGGAGCTCCTACGAGCAGTACTTC.

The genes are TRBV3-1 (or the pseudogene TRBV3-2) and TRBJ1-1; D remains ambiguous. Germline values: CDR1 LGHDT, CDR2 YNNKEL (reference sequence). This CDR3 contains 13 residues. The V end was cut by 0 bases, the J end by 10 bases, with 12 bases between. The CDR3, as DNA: TGTGCCAGCAGCCAAGAGAGGAGGACGGGAGCTTTCTTT. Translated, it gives CASSQERRTGAFF.

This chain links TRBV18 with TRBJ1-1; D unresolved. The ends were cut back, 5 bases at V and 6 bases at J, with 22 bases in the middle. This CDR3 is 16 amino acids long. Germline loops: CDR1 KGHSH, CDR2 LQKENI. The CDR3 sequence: CASSNYPPSAAAEAFF. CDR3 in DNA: TGTGCCAGCTCAAATTATCCACCCTCGGCCGCGGCTGAAGCTTTCTTT.

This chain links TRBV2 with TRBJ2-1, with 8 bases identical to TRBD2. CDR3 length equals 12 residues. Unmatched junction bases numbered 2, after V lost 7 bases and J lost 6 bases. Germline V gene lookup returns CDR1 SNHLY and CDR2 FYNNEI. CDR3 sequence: CASTGGGNEQFF. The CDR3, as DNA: TGTGCCAGCACCGGGGGGGGCAATGAGCAGTTCTTC. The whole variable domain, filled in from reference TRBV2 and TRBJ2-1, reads EPEVTQTPSHQVTQMGQEVILRCVPISNHLYFYWYRQILGQKVEFLVSFYNNEISEKSEIFDDQFSVERPDGSNFTLKIRSTKLEDSAMYFCASTGGGNEQFFGPGTRLTVL.

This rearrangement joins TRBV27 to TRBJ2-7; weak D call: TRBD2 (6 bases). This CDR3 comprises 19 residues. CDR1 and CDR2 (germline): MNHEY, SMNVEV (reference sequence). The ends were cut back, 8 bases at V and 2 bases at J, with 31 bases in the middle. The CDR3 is CASAVVAYFFGGVPYEQYF. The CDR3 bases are TGTGCCAGCGCCGTGGTAGCGTACTTTTTCGGGGGAGTGCCCTACGAGCAGTACTTC.

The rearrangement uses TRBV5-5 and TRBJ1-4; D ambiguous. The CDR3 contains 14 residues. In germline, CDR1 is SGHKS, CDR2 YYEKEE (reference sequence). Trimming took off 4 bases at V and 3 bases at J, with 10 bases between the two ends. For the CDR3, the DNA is TGTGCCAGCAGCCCCCCCCGAGCTAATGAAAAACTGTTTTTT. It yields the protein CASSPPRANEKLFF.

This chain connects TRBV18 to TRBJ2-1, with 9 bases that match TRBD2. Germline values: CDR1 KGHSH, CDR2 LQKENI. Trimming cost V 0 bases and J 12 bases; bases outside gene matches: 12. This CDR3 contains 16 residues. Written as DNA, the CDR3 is TGTGCCAGCTCACCACCGGTGGTAGCGGGAGTACGTAGGCAGTTCTTC. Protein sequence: CASSPPVVAGVRRQFF.

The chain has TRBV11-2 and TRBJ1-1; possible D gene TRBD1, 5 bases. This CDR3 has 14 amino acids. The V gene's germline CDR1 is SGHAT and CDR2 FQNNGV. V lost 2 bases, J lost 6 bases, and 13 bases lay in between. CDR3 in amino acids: CASSLQGGTAEAFF. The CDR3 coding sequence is TGTGCCAGCAGCTTACAGGGAGGGACGGCTGAAGCTTTCTTT.

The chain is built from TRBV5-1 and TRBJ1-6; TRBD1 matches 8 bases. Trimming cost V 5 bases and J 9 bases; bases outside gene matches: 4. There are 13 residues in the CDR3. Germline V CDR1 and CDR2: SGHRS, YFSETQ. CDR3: CASRDRDSSPLHF. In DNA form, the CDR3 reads TGCGCCAGCAGGGACAGGGATAGTTCACCCCTCCACTTT. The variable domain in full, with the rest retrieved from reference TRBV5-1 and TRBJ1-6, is KAGVTQTPRYLIKTRGQQVTLSCSPISGHRSVSWYQQTPGQGLQFLFEYFSETQRNKGNFPGRFSGRQFSNSRSEMNVSTLELGDSALYLCASRDRDSSPLHFGNGTRLTVT.

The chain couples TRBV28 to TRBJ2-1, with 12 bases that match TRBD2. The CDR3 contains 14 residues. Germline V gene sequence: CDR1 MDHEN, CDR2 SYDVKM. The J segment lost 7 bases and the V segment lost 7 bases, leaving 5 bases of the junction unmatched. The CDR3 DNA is TGTGCCAGCACTAGCGGGAGGGCCGGGAATGAGCAGTTCTTC. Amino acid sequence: CASTSGRAGNEQFF.

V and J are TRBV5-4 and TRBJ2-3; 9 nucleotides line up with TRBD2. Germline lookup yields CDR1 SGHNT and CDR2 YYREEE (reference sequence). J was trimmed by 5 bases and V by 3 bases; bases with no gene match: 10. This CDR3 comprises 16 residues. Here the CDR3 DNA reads TGTGCCAGCAGCTGGTTGGCTAGCGGGATGGGAGATACGCAGTATTTT. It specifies CASSWLASGMGDTQYF.

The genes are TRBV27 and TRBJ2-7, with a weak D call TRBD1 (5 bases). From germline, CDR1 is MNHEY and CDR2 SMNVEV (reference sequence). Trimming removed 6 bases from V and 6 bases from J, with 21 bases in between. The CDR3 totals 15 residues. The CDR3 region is CASSQPTAGKGEQYF. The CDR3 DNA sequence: TGTGCCAGCAGCCAACCGACCGCAGGGAAGGGCGAGCAGTACTTC.

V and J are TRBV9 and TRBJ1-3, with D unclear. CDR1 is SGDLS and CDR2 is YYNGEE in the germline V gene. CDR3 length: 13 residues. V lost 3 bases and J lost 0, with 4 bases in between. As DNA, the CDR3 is TGTGCCAGCAGCGCTTCCTCTGGAAACACCATATATTTT. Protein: CASSASSGNTIYF. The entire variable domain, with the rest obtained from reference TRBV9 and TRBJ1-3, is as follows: DSGVTQTPKHLITATGQRVTLRCSPRSGDLSVYWYQQSLDQGLQFLIQYYNGEERAKGNILERFSAQQFPDLHSELNLSSLELGDSALYFCASSASSGNTIYFGEGSWLTVV.

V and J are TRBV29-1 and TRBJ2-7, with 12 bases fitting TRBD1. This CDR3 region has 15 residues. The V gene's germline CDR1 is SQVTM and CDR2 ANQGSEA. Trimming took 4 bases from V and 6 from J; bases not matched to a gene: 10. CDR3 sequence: CSVGNLGQGAVEQYF. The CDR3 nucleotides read TGCAGCGTTGGAAATCTGGGACAGGGGGCCGTCGAGCAGTACTTC.

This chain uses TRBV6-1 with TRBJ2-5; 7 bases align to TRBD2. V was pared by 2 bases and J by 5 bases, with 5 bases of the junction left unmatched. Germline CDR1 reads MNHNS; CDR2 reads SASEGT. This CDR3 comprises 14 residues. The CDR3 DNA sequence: TGTGCCAGCAGTGAATGGACTAGGTATGAGACCCAGTACTTC. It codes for CASSEWTRYETQYF.

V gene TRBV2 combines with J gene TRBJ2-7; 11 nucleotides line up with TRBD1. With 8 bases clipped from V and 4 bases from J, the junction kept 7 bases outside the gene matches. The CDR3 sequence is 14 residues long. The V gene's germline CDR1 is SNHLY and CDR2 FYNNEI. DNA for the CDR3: TGTGCCAGCTCTGTCGGACAGGGGGCATACGAGCAGTACTTC. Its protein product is CASSVGQGAYEQYF.

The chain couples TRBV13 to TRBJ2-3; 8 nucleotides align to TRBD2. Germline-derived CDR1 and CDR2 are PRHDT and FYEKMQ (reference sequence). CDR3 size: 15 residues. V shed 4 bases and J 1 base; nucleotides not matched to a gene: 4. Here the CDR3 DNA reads TGTGCCAGCAGCTCCGGACTAGCCCGCACAGATACGCAGTATTTT. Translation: CASSSGLARTDTQYF.

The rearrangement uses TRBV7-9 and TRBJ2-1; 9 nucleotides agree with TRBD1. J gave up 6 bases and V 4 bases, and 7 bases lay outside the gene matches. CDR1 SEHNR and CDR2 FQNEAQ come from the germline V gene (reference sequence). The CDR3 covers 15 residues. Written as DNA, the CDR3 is TGTGCCAGCAGCTCGCCGGGACAGGGCTTCAATGAGCAGTTCTTC. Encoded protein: CASSSPGQGFNEQFF. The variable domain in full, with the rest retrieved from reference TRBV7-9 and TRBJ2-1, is DTGVSQNPRHKITKRGQNVTFRCDPISEHNRLYWYRQTLGQGPEFLTYFQNEAQLEKSRLLSDRFSAERPKGSFSTLEIQRTEQGDSAMYLCASSSPGQGFNEQFFGPGTRLTVL.

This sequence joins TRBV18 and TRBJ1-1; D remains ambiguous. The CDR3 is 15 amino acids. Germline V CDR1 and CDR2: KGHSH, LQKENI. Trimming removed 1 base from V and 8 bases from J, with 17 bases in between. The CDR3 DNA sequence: TGTGCCAGCTCACCACTCAGGACGGGAACACTGGAAGCTTTCTTT. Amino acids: CASSPLRTGTLEAFF. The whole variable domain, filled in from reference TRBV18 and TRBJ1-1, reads NAGVMQNPRHLVRRRGQEARLRCSPMKGHSHVYWYRQLPEEGLKFMVYLQKENIIDESGMPKERFSAEFPKEGPSILRIQQVVRGDSAAYFCASSPLRTGTLEAFFGQGTRLTVV.